This passage covers 27 T cell receptor beta chains from one sample sequenced in a study of blood T cell repertoires in COVID-19. Clones were sequenced by immunoSEQ multiplex PCR, and TCRdb holds only the in-frame ones, with some missing. The sample carries under 250,000 clones, 75% to 85% recorded once. The sequencing input was PBMCs or T cells enriched from blood (not recorded which). Receptor source: a man aged 30-40 years with acute COVID-19.

This clone has more than one count but fewer than ten. CDR3 residues: CASSPRGKTEQYF. In DNA, the CDR3 is TGTGCCAGCAGCCCCAGGGGCAAGACCGAGCAGTACTTC. This chain joins TRBV7-9 and TRBJ2-7; maybe TRBD1 (6 bases). The CDR3 contains 13 residues. V lost 5 bases, J lost 6 bases, and 14 bases lay in between. The germline V gene encodes CDR1 SEHNR and CDR2 FQNEAQ (reference sequence).

This chain connects TRBV24-1 to TRBJ2-1, with D possibly being TRBD2 (6 bases). CDR3 length: 18 residues. The V and J ends lost 4 bases and 2 bases respectively, with 20 bases between them. Germline V CDR1 and CDR2: KGHDR, SFDVKD. The CDR3 spells CATSEGRRGAGTYNEQFF. The CDR3 DNA reads TGTGCCACCAGTGAAGGGCGACGTGGCGCGGGGACCTACAATGAGCAGTTCTTC.

This chain joins TRBV2 and TRBJ1-5; D not certain. The CDR3 sequence is 13 residues long. Germline V gives CDR1 SNHLY, CDR2 FYNNEI. Trimming stripped 8 bases from V and 2 bases from J, with 10 bases between. CDR3 sequence (DNA): TGTGCCAGCGGCGGGTGGGGCAATCAGCCCCAGCATTTT. As protein: CASGGWGNQPQHF.

The chain uses TRBV5-1 and TRBJ2-5; no firm D call. Trimming cost V 1 base and J 3 bases, with 16 bases left between them. CDR3 length: 16 residues. Germline CDR1 SGHRS, CDR2 YFSETQ. CDR3 nucleotide sequence: TGCGCCAGCAGCTTGTATATATCATCGGGTGAAGAGACCCAGTACTTC. It is translated as CASSLYISSGEETQYF.

The gene calls are TRBV19 and TRBJ2-3; D is perhaps TRBD1 (5 bases). The V end was cut by 5 bases, the J end by 4 bases, with 16 bases between. This CDR3 has 15 amino acids. Germline V gene lookup returns CDR1 LNHDA and CDR2 SQIVND (reference sequence). CDR3 coding DNA: TGTGCCAGTAGTGGGCAATTAAGGGGTCCAGATACGCAGTATTTT. This translates into CASSGQLRGPDTQYF.

The chain is built from TRBV7-6 and TRBJ2-7, with 12 bases that match TRBD2. J gave up 5 bases and V 2 bases, and 4 bases lay outside the gene matches. The germline V gene has CDR1 SGHVS and CDR2 FNYEAQ. The CDR3 covers 15 residues. The CDR3 DNA reads as TGTGCCAGCAGCTTAACTAGCGGGGGGAGAAACGAGCAGTACTTC. It translates to CASSLTSGGRNEQYF.

The V gene is TRBV7-9, the J gene TRBJ2-1; D may be TRBD1 (5 bases). Germline values: CDR1 SEHNR, CDR2 FQNEAQ (reference sequence). The CDR3 consists of 15 residues. The ends were cut back, 6 bases at V and 6 bases at J, with 18 bases in the middle. CDR3 sequence (DNA): TGTGCCAGCAGTTCGAAAATCAGGGTCAGCAATGAGCAGTTCTTC. Residues: CASSSKIRVSNEQFF.

This clone was seen just once. J is TRBJ2-7 and V is TRBV18; maybe TRBD2 (6 bases). Germline CDR1 and CDR2: KGHSH and LQKENI. The CDR3 extends over 17 amino acids. Trimming took 0 bases from V and 0 from J, leaving 15 bases between them. In DNA, the CDR3 is TGTGCCAGCTCACCACCAATGGGGACTGCTGGCTCCTACGAGCAGTACTTC. This codes for CASSPPMGTAGSYEQYF. Filled out from reference TRBV18 and TRBJ2-7, the complete variable domain reads NAGVMQNPRHLVRRRGQEARLRCSPMKGHSHVYWYRQLPEEGLKFMVYLQKENIIDESGMPKERFSAEFPKEGPSILRIQQVVRGDSAAYFCASSPPMGTAGSYEQYFGPGTRLTVT.

This chain connects TRBV19 to TRBJ2-2; D might be TRBD1 (6 bases). The germline V gene has CDR1 LNHDA and CDR2 SQIVND (reference sequence). This CDR3 contains 12 residues. The chain's CDR3 is CASARGTGELFF. The CDR3 bases are TGTGCTTCCGCCAGGGGAACCGGGGAGCTGTTTTTT. Supplemented by reference TRBV19 and TRBJ2-2, the full variable domain reads DGGITQSPKYLFRKEGQNVTLSCEQNLNHDAMYWYRQDPGQGLRLIYYSQIVNDFQKGDIAEGYSVSREKKESFPLTVTSAQKNPTAFYLCASARGTGELFFGEGSRLTVL.

This rearrangement joins TRBV25-1 to TRBJ1-2, with 8 bases that match TRBD1. J gave up 8 bases and V 7 bases, and 9 bases lay outside the gene matches. Looked up from germline, CDR1 is MGHDK and CDR2 is SYGVNS. The length of the CDR3 is 13 residues. The CDR3 bases are TGTGCCAGCATGAGCGGGGCAGGGGGCGGCTACACCTTC. Translated, it gives CASMSGAGGGYTF.

V gene TRBV6-4 combines with J gene TRBJ1-3; 8 nucleotides align to TRBD1. The CDR3 sequence is 17 residues long. V lost 6 bases, J lost 0 bases, and 10 bases stayed unmatched. The germline V gene has CDR1 MRHNA and CDR2 SNTAGT. CDR3 nucleotide sequence: TGTGCCAGCAGGCACCGGGACAGGTTTAGCTCTGGAAACACCATATATTTT. It encodes CASRHRDRFSSGNTIYF.

This rearrangement joins TRBV19 to TRBJ1-3; 9 positions agree with TRBD1. V was pared by 9 bases and J by 0 bases, with 6 bases of the junction left unmatched. The CDR3 runs 15 residues. Germline V lookup: CDR1 LNHDA, CDR2 SQIVND (reference sequence). CDR3 bases: TGTGCCAGACAACAGGGGGCGATCTCTGGAAACACCATATATTTT. This gives the protein CARQQGAISGNTIYF.

This clone was detected only a few times. This rearrangement joins TRBV3-1 (or the pseudogene TRBV3-2) to TRBJ1-2; possibly TRBD1 for D (5 bases). V was pared by 0 bases and J by 8 bases, with 16 bases between. Germline V CDR1 and CDR2: LGHDT, YNNKEL (reference sequence). This CDR3 is built from 15 residues. CDR3 sequence (DNA): TGTGCCAGCAGCCAAGAAGGAGGGACCGTTGGGGGCTACACCTTC. Translated, it gives CASSQEGGTVGGYTF.

The chain couples TRBV5-1 to TRBJ2-7; possible D gene TRBD2, 5 bases. The CDR3 spans 12 residues. CDR1 is SGHRS and CDR2 is YFSETQ in the germline V gene. Trimming left V 4 bases short and J 5 bases short, with 10 bases between. The CDR3 spells CASSPHGDEQYF. CDR3 DNA: TGCGCCAGCAGCCCACACGGGGACGAGCAGTACTTC.

The chain joins TRBV30 to TRBJ1-1, with 10 bases identical to TRBD1. With V trimmed by 5 bases and J by 6 bases, 15 bases remained unmatched. The CDR3 is 16 residues long. Germline loops: CDR1 GTSNPN, CDR2 SVGIG (reference sequence). CDR3 protein: CAWLYRGGQGRSEAFF. CDR3 coding DNA: TGTGCCTGGCTTTATAGGGGGGGACAGGGGAGGTCTGAAGCTTTCTTT.

V usage is TRBV5-1 and J usage is TRBJ1-1; possible D gene TRBD1, 6 bases. CDR3 length equals 15 residues. V dropped 4 bases and J dropped 0 bases, with 13 bases sitting between them. Germline CDR1 is SGHRS and CDR2 is YFSETQ. This chain's CDR3 is CASSVGQNMNTEAFF. In DNA form, the CDR3 reads TGCGCCAGCAGCGTAGGACAGAACATGAACACTGAAGCTTTCTTT. The whole variable domain, remainder taken from reference TRBV5-1 and TRBJ1-1, is KAGVTQTPRYLIKTRGQQVTLSCSPISGHRSVSWYQQTPGQGLQFLFEYFSETQRNKGNFPGRFSGRQFSNSRSEMNVSTLELGDSALYLCASSVGQNMNTEAFFGQGTRLTVV.

CDR3 in DNA: TGCGCCAGCAGCCAAGAAGCTAATTCACCCCTCCACTTT. Translated: CASSQEANSPLHF. V and J are TRBV4-1 and TRBJ1-6; D uncertain. Germline CDR1 MGHRA, CDR2 YSYEKL. Trimming removed 0 bases from V and 6 bases from J, with 3 bases in between. The CDR3 totals 13 residues.

The CDR3 sequence is CASSQTGTVNTEAFF. The CDR3 nucleotides read TGTGCCAGCAGCCAAACAGGGACAGTGAACACTGAAGCTTTCTTT. The chain has TRBV6-5 and TRBJ1-1, with 7 positions matching TRBD1. V was pared by 6 bases and J by 0 bases, with 7 bases of the junction left unmatched. From germline, CDR1 is MNHEY and CDR2 SVGAGI. The CDR3 length is 15 residues.

J is TRBJ2-5 and V is TRBV29-1; D uncertain. Germline CDR1 is SQVTM and CDR2 is ANQGSEA. This CDR3 has 10 amino acids. V was pared by 1 base and J by 9 bases, with 6 bases between. The CDR3 nucleotides are TGCAGCGTTGAAGTAGGAGCCCAGTACTTC. This codes for CSVEVGAQYF. The full variable domain, in which reference TRBV29-1 and TRBJ2-5 provide the parts outside the CDR3, is SAVISQKPSRDICQRGTSLTIQCQVDSQVTMMFWYRQQPGQSLTLIATANQGSEATYESGFVIDKFPISRPNLTFSTLTVSNMSPEDSSIYLCSVEVGAQYFGPGTRLLVL.

V is TRBV10-1 and J is TRBJ2-2; no firm D call. The ends were cut back, 2 bases at V and 0 bases at J, with 7 bases in the middle. Germline V gene data show CDR1 as WNHNN and CDR2 as SYGVQD (reference sequence). This CDR3 spans 15 amino acids. CDR3: CASSERRANTGELFF. As DNA, the CDR3 is TGCGCCAGCAGTGAGAGGAGAGCGAACACCGGGGAGCTGTTTTTT.

The chain recombines TRBV5-4 with TRBJ2-7, with 7 nucleotides matching TRBD1. The CDR3 contains 14 residues. The V gene's germline CDR1 is SGHNT and CDR2 YYREEE (reference sequence). V lost 4 bases, J lost 1 base, and 5 bases stayed unmatched. CDR3 nucleotides: TGTGCCAGCAGCCCTGAGACAGGGTCCTACGAGCAGTACTTC. Amino acids: CASSPETGSYEQYF.

V usage is TRBV14 and J usage is TRBJ1-4, with D unclear. V was shortened by 1 base and J by 4 bases, with 10 bases between the two germline ends. The CDR3 runs 15 residues. CDR1 and CDR2 from the germline V gene are SGHDN and FVKESK. The CDR3 DNA sequence: TGTGCCAGCAGCCAAGGAGGCCGTGGTAATGAAAAACTGTTTTTT. It is translated as CASSQGGRGNEKLFF.

This clone showed up just a few times. CDR3: CASSLTGSDYGYTF. The DNA for the CDR3 is TGCGCCAGCAGCTTGACAGGGTCGGACTATGGCTACACCTTC. The chain carries TRBV5-1 and TRBJ1-2; D possibly corresponds to TRBD1 (6 bases). V was trimmed by 1 base and J by 3 bases, leaving 10 bases between them. Germline V gene lookup returns CDR1 SGHRS and CDR2 YFSETQ. There are 14 residues in the CDR3.

The chain couples TRBV11-3 to TRBJ2-5, with 9 nucleotides matching TRBD1. V was clipped by 4 bases and J by 5 bases; unmatched bases: 14. This CDR3 spans 17 amino acids. CDR1 is SGHNT, CDR2 YENEEA, per germline. This CDR3 is CASSSSCGTGCRETQYF. DNA for the CDR3: TGTGCCAGCAGCTCCTCCTGTGGGACAGGGTGTCGGGAGACCCAGTACTTC.

The chain carries TRBV5-1 and TRBJ1-2, with 7 bases matching TRBD1. The CDR3 has 14 residues. Germline CDR1 is SGHRS and CDR2 is YFSETQ. The ends lost 2 bases at V and 7 bases at J; junction bases unmatched: 8. CDR3 sequence (DNA): TGCGCCAGCAGCTTATACCAGGGGGTCGTTGGCTACACCTTC. It yields the protein CASSLYQGVVGYTF.

The chain combines TRBV27 with TRBJ2-3; 8 bases agree with TRBD2. The CDR3 consists of 16 residues. V trimming: 4 bases; J trimming: 3 bases; junction bases outside the gene matches: 9. Germline CDR1 reads MNHEY; CDR2 reads SMNVEV (reference sequence). The CDR3 sequence is CASSSWGGGITDTQYF. In DNA, the CDR3 is TGTGCCAGCAGTTCATGGGGCGGGGGGATAACAGATACGCAGTATTTT.

The chain combines TRBV10-1 with TRBJ2-1; D call uncertain. Germline CDR1 is WNHNN and CDR2 is SYGVQD (reference sequence). The CDR3 totals 13 residues. Trimming removed 0 bases from V and 10 bases from J, with 10 bases in between. CDR3 sequence (DNA): TGCGCCAGCAGTGAGTCGACGGCCGGGGAGCAGTTCTTC. This sequence encodes CASSESTAGEQFF.